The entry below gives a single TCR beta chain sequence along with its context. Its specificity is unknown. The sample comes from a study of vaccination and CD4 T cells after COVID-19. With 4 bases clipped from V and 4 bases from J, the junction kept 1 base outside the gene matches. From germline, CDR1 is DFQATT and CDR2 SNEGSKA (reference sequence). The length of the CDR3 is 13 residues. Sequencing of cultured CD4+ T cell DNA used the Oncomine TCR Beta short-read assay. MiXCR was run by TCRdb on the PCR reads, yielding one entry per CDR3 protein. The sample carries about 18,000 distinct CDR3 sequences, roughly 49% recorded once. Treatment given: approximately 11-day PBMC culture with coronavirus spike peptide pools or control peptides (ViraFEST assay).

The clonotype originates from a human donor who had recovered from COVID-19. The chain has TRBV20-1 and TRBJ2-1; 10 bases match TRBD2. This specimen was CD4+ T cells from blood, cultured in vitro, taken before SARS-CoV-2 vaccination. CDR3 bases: TGCAGTGCTACTAGCGGGGGTTACAATGAGCAGTTCTTC. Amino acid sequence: CSATSGGYNEQFF.